These T cell receptor beta chains were read from a single sample in a study of T cell repertoires in cytomegalovirus infection. TCRdb re-analysed the reads in MiXCR, keeping a single row per CDR3 protein. The sample shows roughly 320,000 distinct CDR3 sequences, 9.5% of them seen only once. Input material: PBMCs. The receptor source for this set is a human donor in good health (CMV status not recorded). Some clones in this sample may be carry-over from other donors' samples. Each CDR3 is given with its conserved first and last residue. A D gene is named only where the DNA matches it firmly. Only part of the rows carry a size: once, few, many, or a class if the clone is expanded.

clone_size: many
j_call: TRBJ2-7
d_call: TRBD1
v_call: TRBV7-2
cdr3_nt: TGTGCCAGCAGCCGACGGGACAGTAGGGGCCACGAGCAGTACTTC
cdr3_aa: CASSRRDSRGHEQYF

clone_size: .
j_call: TRBJ2-1
d_call: .
v_call: TRBV6-2/TRBV6-3
cdr3_nt: TGTGCCAGCAGTTACCTAGGAAAAACCAATGAGCAGTTCTTC
cdr3_aa: CASSYLGKTNEQFF

clone_size: few
j_call: TRBJ1-2
d_call: .
v_call: TRBV27
cdr3_nt: TGTGCCAGCAGTCACATCTCGGACTCTGGCTATGGCTACACCTTC
cdr3_aa: CASSHISDSGYGYTF

clone_size: many
j_call: TRBJ1-6
d_call: .
v_call: TRBV18
cdr3_nt: TGTGCCAGCTCACCTGAATTCGGCCAAAATTCACCCCTCCACTTT
cdr3_aa: CASSPEFGQNSPLHF

clone_size: many
j_call: TRBJ2-2
d_call: TRBD1
v_call: TRBV10-3
cdr3_nt: TGTGCCATCAGACCGGGACAGAGCACCGGGGAGCTGTTTTTT
cdr3_aa: CAIRPGQSTGELFF

clone_size: .
j_call: TRBJ1-5
d_call: .
v_call: TRBV12-3/TRBV12-4
cdr3_nt: TGTGCCAGCAGTGTCAGGGGTTGGCCTCAGCCCCAGCATTTT
cdr3_aa: CASSVRGWPQPQHF

clone_size: many
j_call: TRBJ1-2
d_call: .
v_call: TRBV7-6
cdr3_nt: TGTGCCAGCAGCTTAGGCGGAGGATCGGAGGGCTACACCTTC
cdr3_aa: CASSLGGGSEGYTF

clone_size: few
j_call: TRBJ1-3
d_call: TRBD1
v_call: TRBV5-6
cdr3_nt: TGTGCCAGCAGCTTTACAACCTCGGGACAGGGGCCAGGAAACACCATATATTTT
cdr3_aa: CASSFTTSGQGPGNTIYF

clone_size: many
j_call: TRBJ2-3
d_call: .
v_call: TRBV10-2
cdr3_nt: TGCGCCAGCAGAGGAAAAACGGGACGGCCTTCGGGGGATACGCAGTATTTT
cdr3_aa: CASRGKTGRPSGDTQYF

clone_size: many
j_call: TRBJ2-2
d_call: .
v_call: TRBV24-1
cdr3_nt: TGTGCCACCAGTGATCCTGGACAGCTGAACACCGGGGAGCTGTTTTTT
cdr3_aa: CATSDPGQLNTGELFF

clone_size: .
j_call: TRBJ2-7
d_call: .
v_call: TRBV5-8
cdr3_nt: TGTGCCAGCAGCTTAGCGATGGGTGGAGGCTACGAGCAGTACTTC
cdr3_aa: CASSLAMGGGYEQYF

clone_size: many
j_call: TRBJ1-1
d_call: .
v_call: TRBV18
cdr3_nt: TGTGCCAGCTCACGGGCAAGAGACACTGAAGCTTTCTTT
cdr3_aa: CASSRARDTEAFF

clone_size: many
j_call: TRBJ1-4
d_call: .
v_call: TRBV7-7
cdr3_nt: TGTGCCAGCAGCCTCCGGGGGGGTAATGAAAAACTGTTTTTT
cdr3_aa: CASSLRGGNEKLFF

clone_size: many
j_call: TRBJ1-2
d_call: TRBD1
v_call: TRBV7-2
cdr3_nt: TGTGCCAGCAGCTTGTCAGGGGGCGCATCCTATGGCTACACCTTC
cdr3_aa: CASSLSGGASYGYTF

clone_size: few
j_call: TRBJ2-3
d_call: .
v_call: TRBV6-5
cdr3_nt: TGTGCCAGCTTTACCCAACCGTCAGCGCAGTATTTT
cdr3_aa: CASFTQPSAQYF

clone_size: many
j_call: TRBJ2-4
d_call: TRBD2
v_call: TRBV7-2
cdr3_nt: TGTGCCAGCAGCTTAATCGGGACTAGCGGGAGGCAAAACATTCAGTACTTC
cdr3_aa: CASSLIGTSGRQNIQYF

clone_size: .
j_call: TRBJ1-1
d_call: TRBD1
v_call: TRBV20-1
cdr3_nt: TGCAGTGCTTACAGACAGGGAACTGAAGCTTTCTTT
cdr3_aa: CSAYRQGTEAFF

clone_size: few
j_call: TRBJ2-7
d_call: .
v_call: TRBV28
cdr3_nt: TGTGCCAGCAGTTTATTAGCGGGACAGCGCTACTTC
cdr3_aa: CASSLLAGQRYF

clone_size: many
j_call: TRBJ2-3
d_call: .
v_call: TRBV7-2
cdr3_nt: TGTGCCAGCAGCTTAGAGGCCTCCCAGGTTGCAGATACGCAGTATTTT
cdr3_aa: CASSLEASQVADTQYF

clone_size: .
j_call: TRBJ2-7
d_call: .
v_call: TRBV18
cdr3_nt: TGTGCCAGCTCACCTGGGTCTGGCAGGCAGTACTTC
cdr3_aa: CASSPGSGRQYF

clone_size: .
j_call: TRBJ2-3
d_call: .
v_call: TRBV7-2
cdr3_nt: TGTGCCAGCAGCTTAGTGGTCCTAGCTAAGAGTCCAGATACGCAGTATTTT
cdr3_aa: CASSLVVLAKSPDTQYF

clone_size: .
j_call: TRBJ1-4
d_call: TRBD1
v_call: TRBV28
cdr3_nt: TGTGCCAGCAGACGACAGGGCTCTAATGAAAAACTGTTTTTT
cdr3_aa: CASRRQGSNEKLFF

clone_size: few
j_call: TRBJ1-1
d_call: TRBD1
v_call: TRBV7-9
cdr3_nt: TGTGCCAGCAGCCAGGCCGGGACAGGGGGCTTTACTGAAGCTTTCTTT
cdr3_aa: CASSQAGTGGFTEAFF

clone_size: many
j_call: TRBJ2-2
d_call: .
v_call: TRBV11-2
cdr3_nt: TGTGCCAGCACCTTACGGAGGGAGGCCGGGGAGCTGTTTTTT
cdr3_aa: CASTLRREAGELFF

clone_size: many
j_call: TRBJ2-3
d_call: .
v_call: TRBV6-2/TRBV6-3
cdr3_nt: TGTGCCAGCAGTTACTCGAAGATACGGGATACGCAGTATTTT
cdr3_aa: CASSYSKIRDTQYF

clone_size: few
j_call: TRBJ2-5
d_call: TRBD2
v_call: TRBV20-1
cdr3_nt: TGCAGTGCTAGAGTCGTTAGCGGGGGCCTGCCCAGAGAGACCCAGTACTTC
cdr3_aa: CSARVVSGGLPRETQYF

clone_size: few
j_call: TRBJ2-3
d_call: TRBD2
v_call: TRBV20-1
cdr3_nt: TGCAGCGCAAACCATCTGACTAGCGGGGGGGCCACAGATACGCAGTATTTT
cdr3_aa: CSANHLTSGGATDTQYF

clone_size: many
j_call: TRBJ2-5
d_call: .
v_call: TRBV20-1
cdr3_nt: TGCAGTGCTAGAGAAAGTGGAAGGCAAGAGACCCAGTACTTC
cdr3_aa: CSARESGRQETQYF

clone_size: few
j_call: TRBJ2-3
d_call: .
v_call: TRBV3-1
cdr3_nt: TGTGCCAGCAGCCAGTTACCTAGCCTCACAGATACGCAGTATTTT
cdr3_aa: CASSQLPSLTDTQYF

clone_size: .
j_call: TRBJ1-2
d_call: TRBD1
v_call: TRBV28
cdr3_nt: TGTGCCAGCAGTCCCCCCGGGACAGACGTCTATGGCTACACCTTC
cdr3_aa: CASSPPGTDVYGYTF

clone_size: few
j_call: TRBJ2-3
d_call: .
v_call: TRBV9
cdr3_nt: TGTGCCAGCAGCGTAGCTGCGGGGCCAGATACGCAGTATTTT
cdr3_aa: CASSVAAGPDTQYF

clone_size: few
j_call: TRBJ2-1
d_call: TRBD2
v_call: TRBV12-3/TRBV12-4
cdr3_nt: TGTGCCAGCAGGATAATGGGAGGGAGCCGGCATGAGCAGTTCTTC
cdr3_aa: CASRIMGGSRHEQFF

clone_size: many
j_call: TRBJ2-3
d_call: TRBD1
v_call: TRBV24-1
cdr3_nt: TGTGCCACCAGTGATTTCGGACAGGGAAACACAGATACGCAGTATTTT
cdr3_aa: CATSDFGQGNTDTQYF

clone_size: many
j_call: TRBJ1-2
d_call: TRBD1
v_call: TRBV7-3
cdr3_nt: TGTGCCAGCAGCTTGGGACAGCCGGGGCGGTATGGCTACACCTTC
cdr3_aa: CASSLGQPGRYGYTF

clone_size: many
j_call: TRBJ1-2
d_call: TRBD1
v_call: TRBV27
cdr3_nt: TGTGCCAGCAGACCCGGGACAGGGGTTAACTATGGCTACACCTTC
cdr3_aa: CASRPGTGVNYGYTF

clone_size: many
j_call: TRBJ2-3
d_call: TRBD2
v_call: TRBV10-3
cdr3_nt: TGTGCCATCTCGGGACTAGCGGGGGAACAGAGGGATACGCAGTATTTT
cdr3_aa: CAISGLAGEQRDTQYF

clone_size: many
j_call: TRBJ2-7
d_call: .
v_call: TRBV6-2/TRBV6-3
cdr3_nt: TGTGCCAGCAGTTACTCGGGGAAGGGACGGAGGATTTCCTACGAGCAGTACTTC
cdr3_aa: CASSYSGKGRRISYEQYF

clone_size: few
j_call: TRBJ2-1
d_call: .
v_call: TRBV7-3
cdr3_nt: TGTGCCAGCAGCTTATCCCCAGGGGTGGGTGAGCAGTTCTTC
cdr3_aa: CASSLSPGVGEQFF

clone_size: many
j_call: TRBJ2-7
d_call: .
v_call: TRBV7-2
cdr3_nt: TGTGCCAGCAGCTCGTCAATTTCACAGGGTACCTACGAGCAGTACTTC
cdr3_aa: CASSSSISQGTYEQYF